Sequencing of this TCR beta chain was carried out in a study of T cell changes during pregnancy in multiple sclerosis. The repertoire was sequenced with immunoSEQ multiplex PCR; TCRdb's copy has only in-frame clones and lacks some. The sample holds fewer than 55,000 clones, approximately 92% seen once. This TCR was recovered from a female donor with multiple sclerosis, enrolled in a pregnancy study. The sample consisted of peripheral blood.

The CDR3 spells CASSLGQVTGELFF. The CDR3 DNA sequence: TGTGCCAGCAGCTTAGGGCAGGTCACCGGGGAGCTGTTTTTT. V is TRBV7-9 and J is TRBJ2-2; D is ambiguous. CDR1 and CDR2 (germline): SEHNR, FQNEAQ (reference sequence). This CDR3 is 14 amino acids long. V lost 1 base, J lost 4 bases, and 7 bases lay in between.